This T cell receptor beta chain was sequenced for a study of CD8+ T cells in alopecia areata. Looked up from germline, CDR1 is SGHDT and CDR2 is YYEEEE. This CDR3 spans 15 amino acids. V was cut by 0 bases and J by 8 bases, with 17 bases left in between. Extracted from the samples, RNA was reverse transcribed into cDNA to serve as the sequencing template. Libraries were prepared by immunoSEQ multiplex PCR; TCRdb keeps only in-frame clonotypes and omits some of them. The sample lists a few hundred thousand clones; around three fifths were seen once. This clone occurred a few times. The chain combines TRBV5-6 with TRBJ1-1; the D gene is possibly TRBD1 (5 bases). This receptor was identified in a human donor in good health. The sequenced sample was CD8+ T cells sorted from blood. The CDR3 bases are TGTGCCAGCAGCTTGGCTTCGACATCCTACAGGGAAGCTTTCTTT. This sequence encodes CASSLASTSYREAFF.